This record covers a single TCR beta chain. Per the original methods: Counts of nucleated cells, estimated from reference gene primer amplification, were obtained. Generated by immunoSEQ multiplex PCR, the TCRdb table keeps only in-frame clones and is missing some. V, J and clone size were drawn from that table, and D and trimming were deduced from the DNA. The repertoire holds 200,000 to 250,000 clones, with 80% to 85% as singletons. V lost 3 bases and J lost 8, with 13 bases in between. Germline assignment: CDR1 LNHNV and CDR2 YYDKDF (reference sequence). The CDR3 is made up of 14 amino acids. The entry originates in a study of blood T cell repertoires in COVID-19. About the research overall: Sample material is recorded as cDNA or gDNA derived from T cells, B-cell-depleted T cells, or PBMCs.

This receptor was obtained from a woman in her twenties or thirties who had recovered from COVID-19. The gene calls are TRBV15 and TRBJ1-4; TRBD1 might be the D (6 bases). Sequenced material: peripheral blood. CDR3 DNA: TGTGCCACCAGCAGTAGGGGGAGCTACGAAAAACTGTTTTTT. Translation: CATSSRGSYEKLFF.